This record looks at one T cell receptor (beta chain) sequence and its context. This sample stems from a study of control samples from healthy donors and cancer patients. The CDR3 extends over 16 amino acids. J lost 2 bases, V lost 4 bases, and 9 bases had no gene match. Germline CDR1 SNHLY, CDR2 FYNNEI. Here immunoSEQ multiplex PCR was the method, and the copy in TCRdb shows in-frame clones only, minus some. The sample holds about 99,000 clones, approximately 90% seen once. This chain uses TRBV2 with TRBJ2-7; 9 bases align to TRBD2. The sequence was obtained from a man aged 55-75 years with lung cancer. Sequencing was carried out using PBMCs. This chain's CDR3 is CASSAASGTSTYEQYV. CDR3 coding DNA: TGTGCCAGCAGTGCCGCCTCCGGGACTAGCACCTACGAGCAGTACGTC.